The 27 T cell receptor beta chains below all came from one sample that was sequenced in a study of Ad26.COV2.S vaccination and SARS-CoV-2 variants. Here immunoSEQ multiplex PCR was the method, and the copy in TCRdb shows in-frame clones only, minus some. The table has about 350,000 clones, 70% to 90% seen once; the top ten hold 3% to 4%. Treatment defined: 15 to 20 received Ad26.COV2.S at low or high dose, single or two shots; several received placebo; per-sample allocation not given. Sampling happened 63 days after the first vaccine or placebo injection. The sample in question was peripheral blood, obtained in a trial of Ad26.COV2.S vaccine versus placebo. The source of these receptors is a person aged 18 to 65 who received the Ad26.COV2.S COVID-19 vaccine or a placebo.

V usage is TRBV18 and J usage is TRBJ2-7; 11 bases map to TRBD1. This CDR3 contains 15 residues. V lost 2 bases, J lost 4 bases, and 4 bases stayed unmatched. Germline loops: CDR1 KGHSH, CDR2 LQKENI. This CDR3 reads CASSPGTGGFYEQYF. In DNA, the CDR3 is TGTGCCAGCTCACCAGGGACAGGGGGATTTTACGAGCAGTACTTC.

A few counts support this clone. This chain connects TRBV20-1 to TRBJ2-3, with 9 nucleotides matching TRBD2. The trim removed 3 bases at V and 3 bases at J, leaving 10 bases unmatched. CDR3 length: 16 residues. Germline lookup yields CDR1 DFQATT and CDR2 SNEGSKA (reference sequence). CDR3 DNA: TGCAGTGCTAGTCTAGCGGGGAGTCGCGGAACAGATACGCAGTATTTT. It translates to CSASLAGSRGTDTQYF.

This clone was seen a few times. This chain uses TRBV4-1 with TRBJ2-7, with TRBD1 matching 9 bases. V trimming: 0 bases; J trimming: 6 bases; junction bases outside the gene matches: 12. This CDR3 spans 17 amino acids. Germline loops: CDR1 MGHRA, CDR2 YSYEKL. The CDR3 region has the DNA TGCGCCAGCAGCCAAGATCTGACGGGACAGGGTTTTAGCGAGCAGTACTTC. It translates to CASSQDLTGQGFSEQYF.

This clone was counted a single time. The chain carries TRBV6-2 or TRBV6-3 and TRBJ2-3, with 10 bases lining up with TRBD2. Germline lookup yields CDR1 MNHEY and CDR2 SVGEGT. The junction had 7 bases not matched to a gene; V was cut back by 2 bases and J by 2 bases. The CDR3 runs to 17 residues. In DNA, the CDR3 is TGTGCCAGCAGTTACCCTAGCGGGGGTCATAACACAGATACGCAGTATTTT. This sequence encodes CASSYPSGGHNTDTQYF.

The chain links TRBV7-7 to TRBJ2-3; 8 bases map to TRBD1. Germline V gives CDR1 SSHAT, CDR2 FNYEAQ (reference sequence). V gave up 5 bases and J gave up 3 bases; unmatched junction bases: 7. This CDR3 contains 15 residues. The CDR3 nucleotides read TGTGCCAGCAGCCTCTCCGGACAGGGAACAGATACGCAGTATTTT. It yields the protein CASSLSGQGTDTQYF.

There are a few counts of this clone. J is TRBJ1-5 and V is TRBV2; no definite D call. Deletions cut 6 bases from V and 0 bases from J, with 9 bases between. Germline CDR1 and CDR2: SNHLY and FYNNEI. The CDR3 has 14 amino acids. DNA for the CDR3: TGTGCCAGCAGGGAGACGGATAGCAATCAGCCCCAGCATTTT. Protein product: CASRETDSNQPQHF.

This clone was detected only a few times. The genes are TRBV6-4 and TRBJ2-3; a possible D gene is TRBD2 (5 bases). Trimming removed 6 bases at V and 9 bases at J, with 16 bases between. The CDR3 is 13 amino acids. Germline CDR1 is MRHNA and CDR2 is SNTAGT. For the CDR3, the DNA is TGTGCCAGCAGCTACGACGCCGAGGGCACGCAGTATTTT. Amino acids: CASSYDAEGTQYF.

The chain carries TRBV4-3 and TRBJ2-2, with unresolved D. V was shortened by 1 base and J by 0 bases, with 6 bases between the two germline ends. Germline assignment: CDR1 LGHNA and CDR2 YSLEER. The CDR3 sequence is 15 residues long. The CDR3 DNA follows: TGCGCCAGCAGCCAAGGGAACTCGAACACCGGGGAGCTGTTTTTT. Protein: CASSQGNSNTGELFF.

The chain combines TRBV3-1 (or the pseudogene TRBV3-2) with TRBJ2-5; D gene ambiguous. This CDR3 has 15 amino acids. Trimming took off 0 bases at V and 2 bases at J, with 10 bases between the two ends. Per germline, CDR1 LGHDT and CDR2 YNNKEL (reference sequence). This CDR3 reads CASSQEGPGQETQYF. The CDR3 DNA reads as TGTGCCAGCAGCCAAGAAGGGCCAGGACAAGAGACCCAGTACTTC.

V gene TRBV15 combines with J gene TRBJ1-2; a weak D match, TRBD1 (6 bases). Germline CDR1 and CDR2: LNHNV and YYDKDF (reference sequence). CDR3 length: 17 amino acids. Trimming removed 5 bases from V and 5 bases from J, with 24 bases in between. This chain's CDR3 is CATSGGGQGALQYGYTF. CDR3 DNA: TGTGCCACCAGCGGGGGGGGACAAGGCGCCCTTCAGTATGGCTACACCTTC.

The chain combines TRBV5-1 with TRBJ2-7; D possibly corresponds to TRBD2 (5 bases). V was trimmed by 4 bases and J by 5 bases, leaving 16 bases between them. This CDR3 spans 14 amino acids. The V gene's germline CDR1 is SGHRS and CDR2 YFSETQ. The CDR3 bases are TGCGCCAGCAGCCTGACTGGTCGGGGAGACGAGCAGTACTTC. Its protein is CASSLTGRGDEQYF.

The chain joins TRBV5-6 to TRBJ2-7, with 7 bases lining up with TRBD2. In germline, CDR1 is SGHDT, CDR2 YYEEEE. Losses at the gene ends were 3 bases for V and 3 bases for J; bases not matched to a gene: 9. There are 15 residues in the CDR3. Here the CDR3 reads CASSSPSGYGYEQYF. CDR3 bases: TGTGCCAGCAGCTCTCCTAGCGGCTATGGCTACGAGCAGTACTTC. The variable domain in full, with the rest retrieved from reference TRBV5-6 and TRBJ2-7, is DAGVTQSPTHLIKTRGQQVTLRCSPKSGHDTVSWYQQALGQGPQFIFQYYEEEERQRGNFPDRFSGHQFPNYSSELNVNALLLGDSALYLCASSSPSGYGYEQYFGPGTRLTVT.

V is TRBV9 and J is TRBJ2-1, with D perhaps being TRBD1 or TRBD2 (6 bases each). Trimming took off 0 bases at V and 15 bases at J, with 19 bases between the two ends. This CDR3 contains 14 residues. The germline CDR1 and CDR2 sequences are SGDLS and YYNGEE. CDR3 protein: CASSVDSTAGEAFF. The CDR3, as DNA: TGTGCCAGCAGCGTAGATTCTACAGCAGGGGAGGCGTTCTTC.

The V call is TRBV2, the J call TRBJ2-7; perhaps TRBD1 as D (6 bases). This CDR3 spans 12 amino acids. Trimming removed 7 bases from V and 0 bases from J, with 7 bases in between. Germline V gene lookup returns CDR1 SNHLY and CDR2 FYNNEI. CDR3 residues: CASIQGSYEQYF. The CDR3 region has the DNA TGTGCCAGCATACAGGGCTCCTACGAGCAGTACTTC.

The rearrangement joins TRBV10-1 to TRBJ2-3; D unresolved. Germline values: CDR1 WNHNN, CDR2 SYGVQD (reference sequence). This CDR3 spans 13 amino acids. The V gene lost 7 bases and the J gene lost 0 bases, with 8 bases spanning the gap. The CDR3 reads CASMAGSTDTQYF. The DNA for the CDR3 is TGCGCCAGCATGGCCGGGAGCACAGATACGCAGTATTTT.

The chain recombines TRBV2 with TRBJ1-2; the match to TRBD1 covers 9 bases. Germline CDR1 reads SNHLY; CDR2 reads FYNNEI. The CDR3 has 14 amino acids. V was clipped by 2 bases and J by 4 bases; unmatched bases: 2. CDR3 region: CASSETTGGYGYTF. CDR3 bases: TGTGCCAGCAGTGAAACGACAGGGGGCTATGGCTACACCTTC.

The chain uses TRBV7-6 and TRBJ2-1, with D possibly being TRBD1 (5 bases). This CDR3 has 16 residues. Trimming pared 5 bases from V and 2 bases from J, leaving 16 bases between. Germline V gene sequence: CDR1 SGHVS, CDR2 FNYEAQ. The CDR3 loop is CASSPGHDRTYNEQFF. The CDR3 bases are TGTGCCAGCAGCCCTGGACACGATAGAACCTACAATGAGCAGTTCTTC.

The chain carries TRBV10-1 and TRBJ2-1; D gene ambiguous. Germline loops: CDR1 WNHNN, CDR2 SYGVQD (reference sequence). Trimming shortened V by 3 bases and J by 0 bases, and 12 bases separated the two germline ends. The CDR3 has 16 amino acids. The CDR3 reads CASSEETGFSYNEQFF. The CDR3 nucleotides are TGCGCCAGCAGTGAAGAGACGGGTTTCTCCTACAATGAGCAGTTCTTC.

CDR3 DNA: TGTGCCAGCAGTTACGGACTAGCGGGGAGGGAGACCCAGTACTTC. This sequence encodes CASSYGLAGRETQYF. The V and J genes are TRBV6-5 and TRBJ2-5; 12 bases are shared with TRBD2. This CDR3 is built from 15 residues. The J segment lost 5 bases and the V segment lost 2 bases, leaving 3 bases of the junction unmatched. Germline V CDR1 and CDR2: MNHEY, SVGAGI.

The sample holds a few counts of this clone. CDR3 coding DNA: TGTGCCAGCAGCTTTCTAGCGGGGGTGGGCAATGAGCAGTTCTTC. Its translation is CASSFLAGVGNEQFF. The chain employs TRBV7-9 and TRBJ2-1; 10 positions agree with TRBD2. CDR3 size: 15 residues. V lost 3 bases, J lost 6 bases, and 5 bases stayed unmatched. Germline values: CDR1 SEHNR, CDR2 FQNEAQ (reference sequence). The full variable domain, in which reference TRBV7-9 and TRBJ2-1 provide the parts outside the CDR3, is DTGVSQNPRHKITKRGQNVTFRCDPISEHNRLYWYRQTLGQGPEFLTYFQNEAQLEKSRLLSDRFSAERPKGSFSTLEIQRTEQGDSAMYLCASSFLAGVGNEQFFGPGTRLTVL.

The J gene is TRBJ1-1, the V gene TRBV4-3; possibly TRBD1 for D (6 bases). V gave up 3 bases and J gave up 0 bases, with 14 bases separating them. Germline V gene sequence: CDR1 LGHNA, CDR2 YSLEER. The CDR3 covers 16 residues. CDR3 amino acids: CASSQSQGALNTEAFF. The CDR3 coding sequence is TGCGCCAGCAGCCAGTCACAGGGAGCCTTGAACACTGAAGCTTTCTTT.

The chain combines TRBV3-1 (or the pseudogene TRBV3-2) with TRBJ2-5; weak D call: TRBD2 (5 bases). V dropped 4 bases and J dropped 2 bases, with 8 bases sitting between them. Per germline, CDR1 LGHDT and CDR2 YNNKEL (reference sequence). The CDR3 loop spans 13 amino acids. As DNA, the CDR3 is TGTGCCAGCAGCCCGGGGTGGCAAGAGACCCAGTACTTC. This encodes CASSPGWQETQYF.

This clone has just one count. The V call is TRBV27, the J call TRBJ2-3; 7 bases are a match to TRBD2. The CDR3 loop spans 17 amino acids. Trimming at V came to 3 bases and at J to 5 bases, leaving 14 bases not matched to a gene. Germline V gives CDR1 MNHEY, CDR2 SMNVEV (reference sequence). The CDR3 region has the DNA TGTGCCAGCAGTTTTCGCTTGGTGGGAGGGAGGAGAGATACGCAGTATTTT. It yields the protein CASSFRLVGGRRDTQYF.

This clone was counted a few times. V gene TRBV18 combines with J gene TRBJ2-2, with 8 nucleotides matching TRBD2. The CDR3 spans 16 residues. The J segment lost 4 bases and the V segment lost 8 bases, leaving 12 bases of the junction unmatched. The germline V gene has CDR1 KGHSH and CDR2 LQKENI. The CDR3 DNA reads TGTGCCAGCCCCCCAGCAGCGGGAGTTACCACCGGGGAGCTGTTTTTT. This gives the protein CASPPAAGVTTGELFF.

V usage is TRBV7-2 and J usage is TRBJ1-1, with D tentatively TRBD1 (5 bases). Trimming pared 1 base from V and 1 base from J, leaving 19 bases between. The CDR3 length is 18 residues. Germline V CDR1 and CDR2: SGHTA, FQGNSA. CDR3 region: CASSLVYSNLGPNTEAFF. The CDR3 nucleotides are TGTGCCAGCAGCTTAGTCTACAGCAATCTGGGGCCGAACACTGAAGCTTTCTTT.

The chain uses TRBV9 and TRBJ2-3; TRBD2 might be the D (7 bases). CDR3 length: 21 residues. CDR1 is SGDLS, CDR2 YYNGEE, per germline. Trimming cost V 0 bases and J 6 bases, with 32 bases left between them. Written as DNA, the CDR3 is TGTGCCAGCAGCGTAGATCCTCCGGGGGCGGGGGCGCTTCGGGTGACCGATACGCAGTATTTT. This translates into CASSVDPPGAGALRVTDTQYF.

This clone was counted a single time. The junction does not match germline at one end; this may be a read error. The chain combines TRBV12-3 or TRBV12-4 with TRBJ2-7; D is ambiguous. The CDR3 has 12 amino acids. CDR3 amino acids: CASSLSGHERYF. The CDR3 DNA is TGTGCCAGCAGTTTATCCGGCCATGAGCGGTACTTC.